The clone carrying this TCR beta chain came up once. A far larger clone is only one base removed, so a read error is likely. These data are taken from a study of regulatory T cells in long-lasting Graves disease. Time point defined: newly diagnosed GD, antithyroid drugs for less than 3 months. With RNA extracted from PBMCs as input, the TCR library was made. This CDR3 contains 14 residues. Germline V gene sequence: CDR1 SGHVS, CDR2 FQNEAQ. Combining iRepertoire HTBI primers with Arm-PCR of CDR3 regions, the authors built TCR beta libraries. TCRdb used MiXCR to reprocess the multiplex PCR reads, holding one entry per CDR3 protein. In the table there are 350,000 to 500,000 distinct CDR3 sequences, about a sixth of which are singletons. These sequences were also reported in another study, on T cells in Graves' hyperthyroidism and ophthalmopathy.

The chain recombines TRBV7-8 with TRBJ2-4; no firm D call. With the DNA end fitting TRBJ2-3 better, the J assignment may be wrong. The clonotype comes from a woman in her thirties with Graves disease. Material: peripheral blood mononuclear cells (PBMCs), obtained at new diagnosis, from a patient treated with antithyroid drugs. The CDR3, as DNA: TGTGCCAGCAGCTTATTGGCCCCCCCCGATACGCAGTATTTT. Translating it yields CASSLLAPPDTQYF.